Listed below are T cell receptor beta chains from one sample, sequenced in a study of blood T cell repertoires in COVID-19. Assay used: immunoSEQ multiplex PCR; TCRdb lists only in-frame clones, some missing. This sample yields fewer than 120,000 clones, of which about four fifths are seen a single time; approximately 15% belongs to the top ten. The sequencing input was peripheral blood. All receptors derive from a woman aged 60-70 years with acute or convalescent COVID-19. CDR3s include the opening cysteine and the closing phenylalanine or tryptophan. D genes are given only for firm matches. The listing skips clone size in some rows; elsewhere it reads once, few, many or a size class.

length	size	V	J	D	DNA	CDR3
14	-	TRBV6-5	TRBJ1-2	-	TGTGCCAGCAGTTACTCGAACACAGACTATGGCTACACCTTC	CASSYSNTDYGYTF
14	-	TRBV6-5	TRBJ1-2	TRBD1	TGTGCCAGCAGTTGGGGACAGGGGGACTATGGCTACACCTTC	CASSWGQGDYGYTF
13	-	TRBV6-5	TRBJ1-5	-	TGTGCCAGCAGGCAGGTTAACAATCAGCCCCAGCATTTT	CASRQVNNQPQHF
14	-	TRBV5-1	TRBJ1-2	TRBD1	TGCGCCAGCAGCCTATCGACAGGGAACTATGGCTACACCTTC	CASSLSTGNYGYTF
15	-	TRBV5-1	TRBJ2-3	TRBD2	TGCGCCAGCAGCTTGAACGGGGGGGCAATAGATACGCAGTATTTT	CASSLNGGAIDTQYF
15	few	TRBV4-3	TRBJ2-1	TRBD2	TGCGCCAGCAGCCAAGAACTAGCGGGGACCAATGAGCAGTTCTTC	CASSQELAGTNEQFF
13	-	TRBV2	TRBJ2-7	-	TGTGCCAGCAGTGAGGGGCTAGCCTACGAGCAGTACTTC	CASSEGLAYEQYF
14	-	TRBV19	TRBJ1-5	-	TGTGCCAGCGGGGGGTTAGGGAGCAATCAGCCCCAGCATTTT	CASGGLGSNQPQHF
14	-	TRBV3-1/TRBV3-2	TRBJ1-5	-	TGTGCCAGCAGCCAAGATGGAGGATATCAGCCCCAGCATTTT	CASSQDGGYQPQHF
14	-	TRBV7-3	TRBJ1-1	TRBD1	TGTGCCAGCAGCCTGGACAGGCAAAACACTGAAGCTTTCTTT	CASSLDRQNTEAFF
13	-	TRBV5-1	TRBJ1-2	-	TGCGCCAGCCGACAGGCAGCTAACTATGGCTACACCTTC	CASRQAANYGYTF
15	-	TRBV27	TRBJ1-2	-	TGTGCCAGCAGTTTATCGTCCGGGAGCAACTATGGCTACACCTTC	CASSLSSGSNYGYTF
16	-	TRBV5-4	TRBJ2-1	TRBD2	TGTGCCAGCAGCAAGCGGGGGGGCCGATCCTACAATGAGCAGTTCTTC	CASSKRGGRSYNEQFF
15	-	TRBV19	TRBJ1-5	-	TGTGCCAGTAGAGACCGAGGGCCGAGCAATCAGCCCCAGCATTTT	CASRDRGPSNQPQHF
13	-	TRBV5-4	TRBJ1-1	-	TGTGCCAGCAGCTTCAGGGATCGAACTGAAGCTTTCTTT	CASSFRDRTEAFF
13	-	TRBV30	TRBJ1-6	-	TGTGCCTGGAGCGAGGGCTATAATTCACCCCTCCACTTT	CAWSEGYNSPLHF
13	-	TRBV27	TRBJ2-3	-	TGTGCCAGCAGGGACACTAGCACAGATACGCAGTATTTT	CASRDTSTDTQYF
17	few	TRBV5-1	TRBJ2-7	TRBD1	TGCGCCAGCAGCTTGGCGATGCCCGGGACAGTCTACGGGGAGCAGTACTTC	CASSLAMPGTVYGEQYF
13	-	TRBV5-4	TRBJ1-1	-	TGTGCCAGCAATCGACAGCCGAACACTGAAGCTTTCTTT	CASNRQPNTEAFF
15	once	TRBV11-2	TRBJ1-6	-	TGTGCCAGCAGCTTTGAGGCAGGGTGGCATTCACCCCTCCACTTT	CASSFEAGWHSPLHF
16	-	TRBV5-1	TRBJ2-5	TRBD1	TGCGCCAGCAGCTGGATGGGGACAGGGGGCCTGGAGACCCAGTACTTC	CASSWMGTGGLETQYF
13	-	TRBV7-2	TRBJ1-2	TRBD1	TGTGCCAGCAGCTTCCGGGACAGGGCTGGCTACACCTTC	CASSFRDRAGYTF
15	-	TRBV30	TRBJ2-1	TRBD1	TGTGCCTGGAGTCGGAACAGGGGCTCCTACAATGAGCAGTTCTTC	CAWSRNRGSYNEQFF
14	few	TRBV2	TRBJ1-2	-	TGTGCCAGCAGTGAAGCGCGGGGGGCGGGTGGCTACACCTTC	CASSEARGAGGYTF
15	few	TRBV24-1	TRBJ1-5	TRBD1	TGTGCCACCAGTGATTCGACAGGGGGCAATCAGCCCCAGCATTTT	CATSDSTGGNQPQHF
15	-	TRBV19	TRBJ1-2	TRBD1	TGTGCCAGTAGTAGGGCCACAGGGGCGAACTATGGCTACACCTTC	CASSRATGANYGYTF
13	-	TRBV30	TRBJ1-2	-	TGTGCCTGGGGGAGATCCCCGGGAGCAGCGGCCACCTTC	CAWGRSPGAAATF
16	-	TRBV7-2	TRBJ1-2	-	TGTGCCAGCAGCCCGTGGGCAGGCCGCCCGGATTCGGGCTACACCTTC	CASSPWAGRPDSGYTF
15	-	TRBV7-3	TRBJ2-1	-	TGTGCCAGCAGCTTAGCGGGGGGACAGAACAATGAGCAGTTCTTC	CASSLAGGQNNEQFF
15	-	TRBV10-3	TRBJ1-4	-	TGTGCCATCAGTGAGGAAGGGGGTATGGCTGAAAAACTGTTTTTT	CAISEEGGMAEKLFF
15	-	TRBV11-1	TRBJ2-5	-	TGTGCCAGCAGCTTCGCGGGACGAATCCAAGAGACCCAGTACTTC	CASSFAGRIQETQYF
14	-	TRBV5-4	TRBJ1-6	-	TGTGCCAGCAGCCGGGACAACAATAATTCACCCCTCCACTTT	CASSRDNNNSPLHF
14	-	TRBV5-6	TRBJ1-1	TRBD1	TGTGCCAGCAGCTTAGGGACAGGGGGTGCTGAAGCTTTCTTT	CASSLGTGGAEAFF